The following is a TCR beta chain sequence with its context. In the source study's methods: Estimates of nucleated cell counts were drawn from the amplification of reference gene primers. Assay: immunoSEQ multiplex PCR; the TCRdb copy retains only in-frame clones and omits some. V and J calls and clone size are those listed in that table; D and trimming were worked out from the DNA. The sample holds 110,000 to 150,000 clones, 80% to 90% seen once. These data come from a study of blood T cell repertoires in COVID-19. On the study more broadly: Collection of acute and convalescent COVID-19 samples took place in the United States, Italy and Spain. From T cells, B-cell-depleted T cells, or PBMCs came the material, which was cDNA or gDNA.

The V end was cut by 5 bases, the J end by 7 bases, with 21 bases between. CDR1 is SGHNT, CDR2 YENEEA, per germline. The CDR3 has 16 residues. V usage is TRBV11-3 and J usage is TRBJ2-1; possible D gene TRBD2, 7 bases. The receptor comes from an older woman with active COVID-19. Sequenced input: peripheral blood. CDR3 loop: CASSIRGGADLNEQFF. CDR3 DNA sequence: TGTGCCAGCAGCATAAGGGGGGGCGCGGACCTGAATGAGCAGTTCTTC. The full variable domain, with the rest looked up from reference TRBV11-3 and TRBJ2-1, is EAGVVQSPRYKIIEKKQPVAFWCNPISGHNTLYWYLQNLGQGPELLIRYENEEAVDDSQLPKDRFSAERLKGVDSTLKIQPAELGDSAVYLCASSIRGGADLNEQFFGPGTRLTVL.